Listed here is a single T cell receptor (beta chain). Its target antigen remains unknown. Per-base qualities were not stored, and no clone one base away is much larger. Participants in the prospective study were enrolled through a virtual design, were aged roughly 18 to 100 years, and lived in 24 United States geographic areas. In the prospective study, participants were assigned to cohorts based on the clinical history participants reported in a screening survey and a study questionnaire. Recovered participants in ImmuneRACE Cohort 3 were defined by two consecutive negative NP/OP PCR tests, clearance by a healthcare professional, or resolution of symptoms. Mobile phlebotomists in the prospective study collected whole blood, serum and a nasopharyngeal or oropharyngeal swab from every participant. Prospective study participants could optionally give additional blood draws and questionnaires over an approximately two-month period. Blood samples from the prospective study were shipped frozen or at room temperature prior to DNA extraction.

The CDR3 spans 13 residues, from the cysteine through the phenylalanine. Of the read, only the CDR3 DNA is kept; its 39 bases are in frame from base 1. Between the V and J ends, shortened by 6 bases and 4 bases respectively, the junction contains 12 bases. The sample originates from a study of blood T cell repertoires in COVID-19 (dated by TCRdb to between 2020 and 2021). Context from the whole study: The collaborator samples originated in the United States, Italy and Spain and spanned the acute and convalescent phases of COVID-19. The prospective study material was composed of cDNA or gDNA derived from T cells, B-cell-depleted T cells, or PBMCs. Where available, HLA class I and class II types were obtained from metadata supplied by the sample provider rather than from assay-based typing. Sample metadata almost always included a de-identified subject ID, COVID-19 status, age in years and sex. The samples were drawn from the first 160 participants of the ongoing ImmuneRACE study and from about 1,200 subjects provided by 6 global collaborators. Subjects who had been exposed to COVID-19, were actively infected with it, or had recovered from it provided the deeply sampled blood TCRbeta repertoires that made up the dataset. The repertoires were released in a freely available public database meant as a resource for research on the immune response to SARS-CoV-2. What the work shows at the level of the full study, not this receptor alone: The amount of clinical and demographic metadata varied by source and participant and was provided uncurated.

The immunoSEQ Assay, a bias-controlled multiplex PCR, was used to amplify TCRbeta CDR3 regions from genomic DNA. The study's own analysis went as follows. The number of nucleated cells in each sample was estimated by amplification of reference gene primers within the assay. To quantify the absolute abundance of each unique TCRbeta CDR3 rearrangement, sequence reads were collapsed and filtered. Productive Simpson clonality was computed per sample as the square root of Simpson's diversity index over productive rearrangements. TCRdb retrieved this table from immuneACCESS and kept in-frame rearrangements only. Not all clones are present; in checked studies, unresolved V genes account for under half, and no reason is known for the remainder. V and J calls and clone size are given by that table; D and trimming were obtained from the DNA. This sample comprises roughly 300,000 clones, 80% to 95% of them detected only once. The ten largest clonotypes hold under 20% of the sample.

Sample: PBMCs or T cells enriched from blood (not recorded which). The clonotype was recovered from a woman in her twenties or thirties who had recovered from COVID-19. The rearrangement joined TRBV12-3 or TRBV12-4 to TRBJ1-2; too little of a D gene remains to name it. The CDR3 region: CASSPKRAYGYTF. The DNA is as follows: TGTGCCAGCAGCCCAAAGAGGGCCTATGGCTACACCTTC.